This TCR beta chain was identified during a study of Ad26.COV2.S vaccination and SARS-CoV-2 variants. Study information: Intramuscular Ad26.COV2.S at 5x10^10 or 1x10^11 viral particles.

Treatment in this sample: roughly 19 received Ad26.COV2.S at low or high dose, single or two shots; about 5 received placebo; per-sample allocation not given. Specimen acquisition occurred on day 63 following the initial vaccine or placebo injection. CDR3 size: 15 residues. CDR1 MGHDK and CDR2 SYGVNS come from the germline V gene. The ends were cut back, 2 bases at V and 3 bases at J, with 12 bases in the middle. The assay was immunoSEQ multiplex PCR, and TCRdb's table has in-frame clones only and misses some. The sample has about 480,000 clones; roughly 89% are singletons. The origin of this receptor is a person between 18 and 59 years old who received the Ad26.COV2.S COVID-19 vaccine or a placebo. The rearrangement links TRBV25-1 to TRBJ2-3, with D possibly TRBD1 on 6 matching bases. Sequencing was performed on peripheral blood, taken in a trial of Ad26.COV2.S vaccine versus placebo. In DNA form, the CDR3 reads TGTGCCAGCAGTGAAGATAACAGGGATACAGATACGCAGTATTTT. This sequence encodes CASSEDNRDTDTQYF.